This TCR beta chain derives from a study of blood T cell repertoires in COVID-19. Study in general: PBMCs, B-cell-depleted T cells, or T cells provided the cDNA or gDNA that made up the material.

In the authors' workflow: Quantification of nucleated cells was approximated via reference gene primer amplification. Sequencing was performed with immunoSEQ multiplex PCR; in TCRdb, only in-frame clones are kept and a portion is missing. V and J calls and clone size come straight from that table; D and trimming were deduced from the DNA. The data show 150,000 or so clones, roughly four fifths seen once. Germline CDR1 reads SGHVS; CDR2 reads FQNEAQ. Trimming cost V 5 bases and J 6 bases; bases outside gene matches: 11. This CDR3 has 17 amino acids. The V call is TRBV7-8, the J call TRBJ2-5; TRBD2 agrees at 14 bases. Sequencing input: peripheral blood. The clonotype was recovered from a man aged 35-49 years who had recovered from COVID-19. The CDR3 protein is CASSPAGTSGRSKTQYF. The CDR3 coding sequence is TGTGCCAGCAGCCCAGCTGGGACTAGCGGGAGAAGTAAGACCCAGTACTTC.